The present entry profiles one T cell receptor (beta chain) with its context. Original processing notes: It was from reference gene primer amplification that nucleated cell counts were estimated. Method: immunoSEQ multiplex PCR; TCRdb's copy keeps in-frame clones and lacks some. That table furnishes V, J and clone size, whereas the DNA furnished D and trimming. The repertoire holds about 340,000 clones, with around 87% as singletons. The data stem from a study of blood T cell repertoires in COVID-19. About the research overall: Researchers got acute and convalescent COVID-19 samples from the United States, Italy and Spain.

V shed 2 bases and J 0 bases; nucleotides not matched to a gene: 2. The CDR3 is 15 residues long. CDR1 and CDR2 (germline): SEHNR, FQNEAQ (reference sequence). Sequences were obtained from peripheral blood. The chain combines TRBV7-9 with TRBJ1-1; 8 bases match TRBD1. This TCR was sampled from a woman in her forties or fifties with COVID-19, enrolled during active disease. The CDR3 DNA sequence: TGTGCCAGCAGCTTACAGGGGGCAATGAACACTGAAGCTTTCTTT. This sequence encodes CASSLQGAMNTEAFF.